This T cell receptor (beta chain) was profiled in a study of cytomegalovirus exposure and HLA in healthy donors. Study-level background: The approximately 110 validation repertoires used a platform that matched the one used for the 600 to 750 first-cohort repertoires, as a later analysis reported.

The protocol was immunoSEQ multiplex PCR, while the TCRdb copy is restricted to in-frame clones and leaves out a portion. The data show roughly 230,000 clones, with less than 95% seen just once and roughly 3% held by the top ten. This clone has a handful of counts. Its antigen is not identified. Study observations and caveats: According to a subsequent analysis, TCR clusters from the first cohort were inclined to appear together in the 120 validation repertoires. Confirmation was obtained in vitro that a few CMV-associated chains are specific for CMV antigens. Cytomegalovirus status, reportedly, was diagnosed with high specificity and sensitivity by the classifier.

The CDR3 loop spans 16 amino acids. CDR1 is LGHNA and CDR2 is YSLEER in the germline V gene. J gave up 5 bases and V 3 bases, and 11 bases lay outside the gene matches. This chain links TRBV4-3 with TRBJ2-7; 9 bases match TRBD1. Sequencing was performed on PBMCs. The receptor comes from a woman in her twenties or thirties in good health and CMV-seronegative. CDR3 DNA: TGCGCCAGCAGCCAGGATCTCCGGGACAGGGTCCACGAGCAGTACTTC. Encoded protein: CASSQDLRDRVHEQYF.